This paragraph covers one T cell receptor beta chain sequence. What it binds is unknown. Using a J-beta primer mix together with a sample-barcoded 5' primer, a second PCR was run for about 6 to 11 cycles. TCRdb ran MiXCR on the 5' RACE reads and lists one entry per CDR3 protein. This table has 800,000 or so distinct CDR3 sequences, around two thirds appearing once. The study recruited healthy Caucasian donors from Russia who were aged about 6 to 90. Between the trimmed V and J ends, which lost 6 bases and 3 bases, there was a span of 14 bases. From germline, CDR1 is LGHNA and CDR2 YNFKEQ. There are 14 residues in the CDR3. The entry originates in a study of blood T cells in healthy people across ages. Study outcomes and limitations: Age showed a roughly linear inverse relationship with TCR beta diversity per million T cells. Strong correlation existed between TCR beta diversity and naive T cell percentage.

Sequenced: blood. V gene TRBV4-2 combines with J gene TRBJ2-5, with D uncertain. The sequence was collected from a man aged 30-40 years in good health. The CDR3 region has the DNA TGTGCCAGCAGAAAGACACGACGAAAAGAGACCCAGTACTTC. Encoded protein: CASRKTRRKETQYF.